This is a list of T cell receptor beta chains from one sample in a study of PD-1 blockade in classical Hodgkin lymphoma. This table comes from immunoSEQ multiplex PCR, and its TCRdb copy is limited to in-frame clones, with some not included. The sample lists 41,000 or so clones, over 60% occurring once. Material: peripheral blood mononuclear cells (PBMCs), obtained at baseline. The origin of the receptors is a human donor with classical Hodgkin lymphoma. Each CDR3 is given with its conserved first and last residue. A D gene is named only where the DNA matches it firmly. Size tells how often a clone was seen (once, few, many) or the class of an expanded clone, and some rows leave it out.

D: .
J: TRBJ2-1
V: TRBV29-1
size: few
DNA: TGCAGCGTTGAAGATTCGAATGAGCAGTTCTTC
CDR3: CSVEDSNEQFF

D: TRBD1
J: TRBJ2-7
V: TRBV7-9
size: few
DNA: TGTGCCAGCAGCCCCTCGGGGGGGACAGGGGTCTACGAGCAGTACTTC
CDR3: CASSPSGGTGVYEQYF

D: TRBD1
J: TRBJ2-7
V: TRBV6-6
size: once
DNA: TGTGCCAGCAGCCCGCGACAGGGATACGAGCAGTACTTC
CDR3: CASSPRQGYEQYF

D: TRBD2
J: TRBJ2-1
V: TRBV6-5
size: .
DNA: TGTGCCAGCGAGTCGATGAAGGGAGGGCCGTCTGAGCAGTTCTTC
CDR3: CASESMKGGPSEQFF

D: .
J: TRBJ2-2
V: TRBV2
size: .
DNA: TGTGCCAGCAGCGCCTTTTTAGCGGTGAGCCCCGGGGAGCTGTTTTTT
CDR3: CASSAFLAVSPGELFF

D: .
J: TRBJ1-1
V: TRBV10-3
size: few
DNA: TGTGCCACCAGGGGCAGGGTGAACACTGAAGCTTTCTTT
CDR3: CATRGRVNTEAFF

D: .
J: TRBJ2-7
V: TRBV14
size: once
DNA: TGTGCCAGCAGCACGGGGATTGCCTACGAGCAGTACTTC
CDR3: CASSTGIAYEQYF

D: TRBD1
J: TRBJ2-5
V: TRBV18
size: few
DNA: TGTGCCAGCTCAGGACAGGGCTACGAGACCCAGTACTTC
CDR3: CASSGQGYETQYF

D: TRBD2
J: TRBJ2-2
V: TRBV11-3
size: .
DNA: TGTGCCAGCAGCTCCCGGGGAGGGATTACCGGGGAGCTGTTTTTT
CDR3: CASSSRGGITGELFF

D: .
J: TRBJ2-7
V: TRBV27
size: .
DNA: TGTGCCAGCAGTTCGCGGGGCTACGAGCAGTACTTC
CDR3: CASSSRGYEQYF

D: TRBD2
J: TRBJ2-1
V: TRBV9
size: .
DNA: TGTGCCAGCAGCGTAGCGGGGCGGGAGGTTACCTACAATGAGCAGTTCTTC
CDR3: CASSVAGREVTYNEQFF

D: .
J: TRBJ2-3
V: TRBV19
size: .
DNA: TGTGCCAGTAGTATAGGGACAGCGGGAAAAGGAGTGGGCACAGATACGCAGTATTTT
CDR3: CASSIGTAGKGVGTDTQYF

D: .
J: TRBJ2-4
V: TRBV27
size: few
DNA: TGTGCCAGCAGTCCGCTAGAAGGGAAGGTAGAGGGTGGCATTCAGTACTTC
CDR3: CASSPLEGKVEGGIQYF

D: .
J: TRBJ1-6
V: TRBV6-5
size: .
DNA: TGTGCCAGCCGCGAAGGGACTGCCTCAAGTTCACCCCTCCACTTT
CDR3: CASREGTASSSPLHF

D: TRBD1
J: TRBJ2-6
V: TRBV7-9
size: .
DNA: TGTGCCAGCAGCCGGGACAGGGGGACCTCTGGGGCCAACGTCCTGACTTTC
CDR3: CASSRDRGTSGANVLTF